These 6 T cell receptor beta chains were all obtained from the same sample, sequenced in a study of neoadjuvant nivolumab and ipilimumab in lung cancer. Data came from immunoSEQ multiplex PCR; TCRdb stores just in-frame clones and leaves some out. The sample carries 490 or so clones, 80% to 90% recorded once. Specimen: tumor tissue, collected before neoadjuvant nivolumab, alone or with ipilimumab. The receptors originated from an adult with non-small cell lung cancer.

This chain connects TRBV18 to TRBJ1-2; 9 nucleotides match TRBD1. The CDR3 runs to 14 residues. Germline V gene sequence: CDR1 KGHSH, CDR2 LQKENI. V shed 4 bases, J shed 5 bases, and the junction held 5 bases outside the gene matches. The CDR3 DNA is TGTGCCAGCTCACTACAGGGGGCAATATATGGCTACACCTTC. The encoded protein is CASSLQGAIYGYTF.

The chain recombines TRBV9 with TRBJ2-2; the D is unclear. Trimming took 3 bases from V and 5 from J, leaving 5 bases between them. The CDR3 is 12 residues long. CDR1 SGDLS and CDR2 YYNGEE come from the germline V gene. CDR3: CASSAVTGELFF. The CDR3 DNA reads TGTGCCAGCAGCGCAGTAACCGGGGAGCTGTTTTTT. The whole variable domain, filled in from reference TRBV9 and TRBJ2-2, reads DSGVTQTPKHLITATGQRVTLRCSPRSGDLSVYWYQQSLDQGLQFLIQYYNGEERAKGNILERFSAQQFPDLHSELNLSSLELGDSALYFCASSAVTGELFFGEGSRLTVL.

This clone was seen only once. The rearrangement uses TRBV14 and TRBJ2-3; TRBD1 is a possible D gene (6 bases). Per germline, CDR1 SGHDN and CDR2 FVKESK. CDR3 length: 13 residues. With 1 base removed from V and 10 bases from J, the gap between germline ends came to 12 bases. CDR3 in DNA: TGTGCCAGCAGCCAAGTGCGAGGGGGTTCGCAGTATTTT. Amino acids: CASSQVRGGSQYF.

In its sample, this clone was seen once. The chain couples TRBV7-6 to TRBJ2-3; D is undetermined. The CDR3 is 14 residues long. V was cut by 0 bases and J by 7 bases, with 11 bases left in between. Germline lookup yields CDR1 SGHVS and CDR2 FNYEAQ. The CDR3 DNA follows: TGTGCCAGCAGCTTAGCAGTCTCAGGCAATACGCAGTATTTT. Translation: CASSLAVSGNTQYF. The entire variable domain, with the rest obtained from reference TRBV7-6 and TRBJ2-3, is as follows: GAGVSQSPRYKVTKRGQDVALRCDPISGHVSLYWYRQALGQGPEFLTYFNYEAQQDKSGLPNDRFSAERPEGSISTLTIQRTEQRDSAMYRCASSLAVSGNTQYFGPGTRLTVL.

This sequence joins TRBV10-2 and TRBJ1-2; no definite D call. Germline CDR1 and CDR2: WSHSY and SAAADI. This CDR3 contains 14 residues. V was cut by 3 bases and J by 2 bases, with 10 bases left in between. This chain's CDR3 is CASSEGRTNYGYTF. The CDR3 nucleotides read TGCGCCAGCAGTGAAGGCAGGACCAACTATGGCTACACCTTC.

The J gene is TRBJ2-3, the V gene TRBV7-2; TRBD2 aligns across 10 bases. Per germline, CDR1 SGHTA and CDR2 FQGNSA. The CDR3 runs 15 residues. V was clipped by 5 bases and J by 6 bases; unmatched bases: 8. CDR3 sequence: CASSQPTSGMDTQYF. The CDR3 DNA follows: TGTGCCAGCAGCCAGCCCACTAGCGGGATGGATACGCAGTATTTT.